The following is a T cell receptor (beta chain) sequence with its context. The antigen remains undetermined. This entry belongs to a study of monozygotic twins with inflammatory bowel disease. Study-wide results and limits: Healthy twins showed more clonotype sharing with others than IBD patients, especially patients with disease activity.

CDR3 length: 16 residues. Germline V CDR1 and CDR2: SQVTM, ANQGSEA. TCRdb reprocessed the 5' RACE reads and keeps a single row for each CDR3 protein, giving no DNA. The sample totals nearly 450,000 distinct CDR3 sequences; its top ten clones hold 2% to 2.5%. This TCR derives from a human donor with ulcerative colitis or Crohn's disease, or a healthy co-twin of an affected twin (not recorded which). The sample was blood. J is TRBJ2-4 and V is TRBV29-1; TCRdb outputs TRBD1, but without DNA this stays unchecked. CDR3: CSVLNPGTGVKNIQYF.